This T cell receptor (beta chain) appears in the sequencing data of a study of T cell responses to AZD1222 COVID-19 vaccine. General observations from the study: At baseline, just six or seven AZD1222 recipients tested seropositive.

CDR3 length: 16 residues. V lost 5 bases, J lost 6 bases, and 12 bases stayed unmatched. Germline V lookup: CDR1 SGHVS, CDR2 FQNEAQ. A word on this clone: Its matching antigen is unknown.

The method was immunoSEQ multiplex PCR; TCRdb's version includes in-frame clones alone and lacks a portion of them. Altogether about 180,000 clones are present, around nine tenths being singletons, with the ten largest covering more than 1.5%. This TCR came from an adult who received the AZD1222 COVID-19 vaccine. The sample was peripheral blood, taken 28 days after the second AZD1222 dose. V gene TRBV7-8 combines with J gene TRBJ1-5; 8 bases map to TRBD1. CDR3 DNA: TGTGCCAGCAGCCGGCTAGAGCCAGGGGGCGGTCAGCCCCAGCATTTT. Amino acids: CASSRLEPGGGQPQHF.